This passage covers 4 T cell receptor beta chains from one sample sequenced in a study of T cells in Graves' hyperthyroidism and ophthalmopathy. There were TCR beta CDR3 regions amplified from RNA transcripts. Carried out on the TCR CDR3, a first-round RT-PCR used the HTBI primer set. MiXCR, run by TCRdb on the multiplex PCR reads, gives a single entry per CDR3 protein. The data show about 840,000 distinct CDR3 sequences, with 35% to 40% seen just once and approximately 8.7% held by the top ten. The specimen sequenced was blood. These receptors all stem from a man younger than 35 with Graves' hyperthyroidism.

This clonotype showed up just a few times. The chain carries TRBV4-1 and TRBJ1-5, with 8 bases lining up with TRBD1. The CDR3 is made up of 15 amino acids. Trimming at V came to 4 bases and at J to 5 bases, leaving 7 bases not matched to a gene. The germline CDR1 and CDR2 sequences are MGHRA and YSYEKL. The CDR3 reads CASSPMDREDQPQHF. The CDR3 DNA is TGCGCCAGCAGCCCTATGGACAGGGAAGATCAGCCCCAGCATTTT.

The table lists this clonotype with a few counts. This chain joins TRBV10-3 and TRBJ2-2; TRBD1 matches at 9 bases. V lost 4 bases to trimming and J lost 5 bases; unmatched junction nucleotides: 8. CDR3 size: 16 residues. Per the germline V gene, CDR1 is ENHRY and CDR2 is SYGVKD. As DNA, the CDR3 is TGTGCCATCAGTGTTCTTCCGACAGGGGGGACCGGGGAGCTGTTTTTT. This translates into CAISVLPTGGTGELFF.

The chain uses TRBV20-1 and TRBJ2-7, with 7 bases matching TRBD1. Germline loops: CDR1 DFQATT, CDR2 SNEGSKA (reference sequence). The CDR3 covers 16 residues. The trim removed 0 bases at V and 0 bases at J, leaving 8 bases unmatched. In nucleotides, the CDR3 is TGCAGTGCTAGAGATCGGGACAGCTTACACTCCTACGAGCAGTACTTC. Its protein is CSARDRDSLHSYEQYF.

The chain uses TRBV7-8 and TRBJ2-3, with no clear D. Trimming removed 2 bases at V and 6 bases at J, with 9 bases between. Germline V lookup: CDR1 SGHVS, CDR2 FQNEAQ. This CDR3 region has 13 residues. For the CDR3, the DNA is TGTGCCAGCAGCTTATCGTCGTTGGATACGCAGTATTTT. Protein: CASSLSSLDTQYF.